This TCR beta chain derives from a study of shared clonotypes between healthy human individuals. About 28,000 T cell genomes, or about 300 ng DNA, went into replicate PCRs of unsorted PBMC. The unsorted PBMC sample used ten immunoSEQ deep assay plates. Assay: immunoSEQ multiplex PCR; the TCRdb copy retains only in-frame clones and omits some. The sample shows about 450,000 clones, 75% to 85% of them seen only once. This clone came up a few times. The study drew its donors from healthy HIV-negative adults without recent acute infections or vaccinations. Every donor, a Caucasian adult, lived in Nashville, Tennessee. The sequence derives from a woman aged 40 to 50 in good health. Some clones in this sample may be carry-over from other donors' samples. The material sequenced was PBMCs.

In DNA, the CDR3 is TGCAGCGTTGGTTTGGGGACAGGGGGCGCGGTTACCACCGGGGAGCTGTTTTTT. Residues: CSVGLGTGGAVTTGELFF. The chain links TRBV29-1 to TRBJ2-2, with 12 bases that match TRBD1. The V gene's germline CDR1 is SQVTM and CDR2 ANQGSEA. The V segment lost 4 bases and the J segment 4 bases; nucleotides outside the gene matches: 13. The CDR3 extends over 18 amino acids.